This T cell receptor beta chain originates from a study of monozygotic twins with inflammatory bowel disease. The blood volume drawn from each donor was 2 to 3 ml. TCRdb reprocessed the 5' RACE reads, with one entry per CDR3 protein and no DNA. The sample is made up of approximately 380,000 distinct CDR3 sequences, and the top ten hold approximately 2.8% of it. The CDR3 covers 14 residues. Germline V gene sequence: CDR1 SGHDT, CDR2 YYEEEE. The TCR comes from a human donor with ulcerative colitis or Crohn's disease, or a healthy co-twin of an affected twin (not recorded which). V and J are TRBV5-6 and TRBJ2-3; TCRdb proposes TRBD1, but this gene call is untestable without DNA. The sequencing sample was made of blood. The CDR3 is CASSTPTGLDTQYF.